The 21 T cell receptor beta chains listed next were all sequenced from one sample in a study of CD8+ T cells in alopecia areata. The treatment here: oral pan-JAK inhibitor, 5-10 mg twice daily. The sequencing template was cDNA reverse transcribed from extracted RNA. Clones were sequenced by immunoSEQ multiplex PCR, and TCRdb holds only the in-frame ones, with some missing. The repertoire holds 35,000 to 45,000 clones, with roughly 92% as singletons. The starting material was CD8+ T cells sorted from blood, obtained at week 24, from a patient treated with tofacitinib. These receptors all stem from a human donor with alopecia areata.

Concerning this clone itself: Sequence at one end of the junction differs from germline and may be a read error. CDR3 sequence (DNA): TGTGCCAGCAGATTAGGAACCACAGATACGCAGTATTTT. Translated, it gives CASRLGTTDTQYF. This rearrangement joins TRBV7-8 to TRBJ2-3; no definite D call. Germline CDR1 SGHVS, CDR2 FQNEAQ. The CDR3 contains 13 residues.

CDR3 loop: CASSLGVGGAYEQYF. The CDR3 DNA reads TGTGCCAGCAGCTTGGGAGTAGGGGGGGCCTACGAGCAGTACTTC. The rearrangement uses TRBV5-4 and TRBJ2-7; a weak D match, TRBD2 (7 bases). Trimming stripped 0 bases from V and 2 bases from J, with 12 bases between. CDR3 size: 15 residues. In germline, CDR1 is SGHNT, CDR2 YYREEE (reference sequence).

The CDR3 sequence is CASSPTSGGGETQYF. Written as DNA, the CDR3 is TGTGCCAGCAGTCCGACTAGCGGGGGGGGAGAGACCCAGTACTTC. The rearrangement uses TRBV2 and TRBJ2-5, with 14 bases that match TRBD2. V shed 5 bases and J 4 bases; nucleotides not matched to a gene: 3. CDR1 is SNHLY, CDR2 FYNNEI, per germline. CDR3 size: 15 residues.

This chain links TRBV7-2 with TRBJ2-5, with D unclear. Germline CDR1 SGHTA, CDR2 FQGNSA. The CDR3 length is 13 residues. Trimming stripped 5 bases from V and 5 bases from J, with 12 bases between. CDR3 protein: CASSPDVSETQYF. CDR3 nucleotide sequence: TGTGCCAGCAGCCCTGATGTCAGCGAGACCCAGTACTTC.

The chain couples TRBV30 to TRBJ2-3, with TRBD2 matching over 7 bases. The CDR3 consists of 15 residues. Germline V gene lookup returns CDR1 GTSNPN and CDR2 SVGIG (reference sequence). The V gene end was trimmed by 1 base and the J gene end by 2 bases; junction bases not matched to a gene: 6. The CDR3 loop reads CAWSASGANTDTQYF. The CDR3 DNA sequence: TGTGCCTGGAGTGCTAGCGGCGCAAACACAGATACGCAGTATTTT. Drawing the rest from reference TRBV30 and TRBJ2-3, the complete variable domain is SQTIHQWPATLVQPVGSPLSLECTVEGTSNPNLYWYRQAAGRGLQLLFYSVGIGQISSEVPQNLSASRPQDRQFILSSKKLLLSDSGFYLCAWSASGANTDTQYFGPGTRLTVL.

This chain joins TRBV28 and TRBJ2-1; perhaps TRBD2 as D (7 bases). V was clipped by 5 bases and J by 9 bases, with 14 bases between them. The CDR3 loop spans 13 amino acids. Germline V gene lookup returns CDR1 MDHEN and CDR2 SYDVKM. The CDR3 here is CASSDPGGVEQFF. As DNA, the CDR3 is TGTGCCAGCAGTGATCCGGGGGGCGTTGAGCAGTTCTTC.

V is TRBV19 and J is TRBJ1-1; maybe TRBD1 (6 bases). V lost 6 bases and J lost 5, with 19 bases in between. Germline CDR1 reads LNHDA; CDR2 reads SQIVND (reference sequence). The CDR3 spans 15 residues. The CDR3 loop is CASSETGISLTEAFF. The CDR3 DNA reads TGTGCCAGTAGCGAAACAGGGATATCCTTAACTGAAGCTTTCTTT.

The CDR3 protein is CASSVDTSSGNTIYF. The CDR3 DNA is TGTGCCAGCAGTGTCGACACCAGCTCTGGAAACACCATATATTTT. The gene calls are TRBV2 and TRBJ1-3, with D uncertain. V gave up 4 bases and J gave up 0 bases, with 10 bases separating them. This CDR3 contains 15 residues. CDR1 SNHLY and CDR2 FYNNEI come from the germline V gene.

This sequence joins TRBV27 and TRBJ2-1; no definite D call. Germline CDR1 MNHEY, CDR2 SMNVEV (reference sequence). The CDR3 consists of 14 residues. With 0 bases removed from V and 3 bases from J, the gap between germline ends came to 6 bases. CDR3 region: CASSLSGSYNEQFF. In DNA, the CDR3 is TGTGCCAGCAGTTTATCCGGCAGCTACAATGAGCAGTTCTTC.

The CDR3, as DNA: TGTGCCAGCAGTTTATGGGGGAGCGAGCAGTACTTC. This sequence encodes CASSLWGSEQYF. The rearrangement links TRBV28 to TRBJ2-7, with a possible D match to TRBD2 (5 bases). V lost 0 bases and J lost 6, with 6 bases in between. This CDR3 has 12 residues. The germline V gene has CDR1 MDHEN and CDR2 SYDVKM.

CDR3 protein: CASRPDRGKHYEQFF. In nucleotides, the CDR3 is TGTGCCAGCAGACCGGACAGGGGAAAACATTATGAGCAGTTCTTC. The chain carries TRBV6-5 and TRBJ2-1; TRBD1 aligns across 9 bases. Germline V gene sequence: CDR1 MNHEY, CDR2 SVGAGI. With V trimmed by 6 bases and J by 8 bases, 11 bases remained unmatched. The CDR3 consists of 15 residues.

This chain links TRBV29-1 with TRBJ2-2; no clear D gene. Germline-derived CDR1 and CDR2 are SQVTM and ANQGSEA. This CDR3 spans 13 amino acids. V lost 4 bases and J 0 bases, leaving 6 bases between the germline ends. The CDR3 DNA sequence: TGCAGCGTTGGACACTCGAACACCGGGGAGCTGTTTTTT. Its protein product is CSVGHSNTGELFF.

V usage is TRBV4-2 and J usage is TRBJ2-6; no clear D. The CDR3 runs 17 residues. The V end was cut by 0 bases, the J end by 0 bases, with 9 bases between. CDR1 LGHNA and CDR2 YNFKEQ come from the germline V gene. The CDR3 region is CASSQDRTVSGANVLTF. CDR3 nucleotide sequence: TGTGCCAGCAGCCAAGATCGGACGGTCTCTGGGGCCAACGTCCTGACTTTC.

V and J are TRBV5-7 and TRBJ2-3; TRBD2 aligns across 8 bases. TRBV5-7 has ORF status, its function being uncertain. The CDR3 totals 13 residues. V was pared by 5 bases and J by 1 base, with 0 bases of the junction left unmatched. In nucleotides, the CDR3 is TGTGCCAGCAGGCGGGGGGGCACAGATACGCAGTATTTT. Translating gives CASRRGGTDTQYF.

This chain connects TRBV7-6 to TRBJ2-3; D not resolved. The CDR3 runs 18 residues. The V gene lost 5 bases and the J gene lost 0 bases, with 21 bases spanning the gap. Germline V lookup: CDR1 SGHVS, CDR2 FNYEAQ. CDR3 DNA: TGTGCCAGCAGCGCCAGCCTGGGCTCCGGGCGGAGCACAGATACGCAGTATTTT. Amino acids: CASSASLGSGRSTDTQYF.

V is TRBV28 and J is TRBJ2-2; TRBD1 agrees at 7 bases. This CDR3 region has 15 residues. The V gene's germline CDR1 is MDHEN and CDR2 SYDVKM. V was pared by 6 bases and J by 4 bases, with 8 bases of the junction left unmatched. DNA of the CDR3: TGTGCCAGCAGGAGAGGGGGCCCGGGCACCGGGGAGCTGTTTTTT. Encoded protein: CASRRGGPGTGELFF.

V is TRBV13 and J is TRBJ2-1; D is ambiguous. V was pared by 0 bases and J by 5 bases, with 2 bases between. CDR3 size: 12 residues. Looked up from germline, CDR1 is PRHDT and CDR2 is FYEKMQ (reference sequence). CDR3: CASSLGNNEQFF. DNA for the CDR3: TGTGCCAGCAGCTTAGGTAACAATGAGCAGTTCTTC.

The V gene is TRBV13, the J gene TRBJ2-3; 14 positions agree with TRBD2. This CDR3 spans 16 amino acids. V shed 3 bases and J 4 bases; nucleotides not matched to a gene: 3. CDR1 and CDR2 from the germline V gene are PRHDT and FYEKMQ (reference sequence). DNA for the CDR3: TGTGCCAGCAGCTTCGGGACTAGCGGGGGCGCAGATACGCAGTATTTT. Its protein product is CASSFGTSGGADTQYF.

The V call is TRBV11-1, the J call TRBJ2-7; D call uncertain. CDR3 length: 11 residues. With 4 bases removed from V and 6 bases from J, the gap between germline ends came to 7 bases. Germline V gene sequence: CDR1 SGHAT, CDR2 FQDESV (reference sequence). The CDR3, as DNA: TGTGCCAGCAGCTCCGAGAGCGAGCAGTACTTC. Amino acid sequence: CASSSESEQYF. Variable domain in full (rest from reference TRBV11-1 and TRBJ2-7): EAEVAQSPRYKITEKSQAVAFWCDPISGHATLYWYRQILGQGPELLVQFQDESVVDDSQLPKDRFSAERLKGVDSTLKIQPAELGDSAMYLCASSSESEQYFGPGTRLTVT.

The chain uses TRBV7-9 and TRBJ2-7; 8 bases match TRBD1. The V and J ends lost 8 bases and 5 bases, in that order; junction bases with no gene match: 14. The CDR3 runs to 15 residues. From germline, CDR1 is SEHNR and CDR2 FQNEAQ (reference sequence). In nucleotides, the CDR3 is TGTGCCAGCGACTCCCAGGGGGCCTTTAACGACGAGCAGTACTTC. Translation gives CASDSQGAFNDEQYF.

CDR3 loop: CAWSPGGASEQYF. The DNA of the CDR3 is TGTGCCTGGAGTCCAGGGGGGGCTAGCGAGCAGTACTTC. The chain uses TRBV30 and TRBJ2-7; D may be TRBD1 or TRBD2 (7 bases each). Germline loops: CDR1 GTSNPN, CDR2 SVGIG (reference sequence). The CDR3 runs 13 residues. The V and J ends lost 2 bases and 6 bases respectively, with 14 bases between them.